Listed below are T cell receptor beta chains from one sample, sequenced in a study of cytomegalovirus exposure and HLA in healthy donors. Sequencing used immunoSEQ multiplex PCR; TCRdb keeps in-frame clones, though not all of them. The sample lists some 170,000 clones; about four fifths were seen once. The sequenced material came from PBMCs. Receptor source: a woman aged 50 to 60 in good health and CMV-seronegative. The CDR3 runs from the conserved cysteine through the conserved F or W. A D gene is named only where the DNA matches it firmly. Where a row states a size, it is once, few, many or the class of an expanded clone; other rows omit it.

d_gene	v_gene	abundance	j_gene	CDR3aa	CDR3nt
TRBD1	TRBV7-2	NA	TRBJ1-4	CASSRDRGEKLFF	TGTGCCAGCAGTAGGGACAGAGGAGAAAAACTGTTTTTT
NA	TRBV11-3	NA	TRBJ2-3	CASSFTQRDTQYF	TGTGCCAGCAGCTTTACTCAGCGAGATACGCAGTATTTT
NA	TRBV9	NA	TRBJ2-7	CASSVGDRDEQYF	TGTGCCAGCAGCGTAGGTGATCGGGACGAGCAGTACTTC
NA	TRBV5-1	NA	TRBJ2-7	CASSEGHVGTKYEQYF	TGCGCCAGCAGCGAGGGACATGTAGGCACGAAGTACGAGCAGTACTTC
NA	TRBV29-1	NA	TRBJ1-2	CSVEAGGGYGYTF	TGCAGCGTTGAAGCGGGGGGCGGCTATGGCTACACCTTC
TRBD2	TRBV7-2	few	TRBJ2-7	CASSLTSAYEQYF	TGTGCCAGCAGCTTAACTAGCGCCTACGAGCAGTACTTC
TRBD1	TRBV4-3	NA	TRBJ2-7	CASSPGQGGEQYF	TGCGCCAGCAGCCCGGGACAGGGAGGCGAGCAGTACTTC
NA	TRBV14	NA	TRBJ1-2	CASSQELNYGYTF	TGTGCCAGCAGCCAAGAATTAAACTATGGCTACACCTTC
NA	TRBV28	few	TRBJ2-1	CASSFARESAPEQFF	TGTGCCAGCAGTTTTGCCCGGGAATCAGCCCCTGAGCAGTTCTTC
NA	TRBV7-2	NA	TRBJ2-5	CASSLERSEVETQYF	TGTGCCAGCAGCTTAGAGCGGTCCGAGGTGGAGACCCAGTACTTC